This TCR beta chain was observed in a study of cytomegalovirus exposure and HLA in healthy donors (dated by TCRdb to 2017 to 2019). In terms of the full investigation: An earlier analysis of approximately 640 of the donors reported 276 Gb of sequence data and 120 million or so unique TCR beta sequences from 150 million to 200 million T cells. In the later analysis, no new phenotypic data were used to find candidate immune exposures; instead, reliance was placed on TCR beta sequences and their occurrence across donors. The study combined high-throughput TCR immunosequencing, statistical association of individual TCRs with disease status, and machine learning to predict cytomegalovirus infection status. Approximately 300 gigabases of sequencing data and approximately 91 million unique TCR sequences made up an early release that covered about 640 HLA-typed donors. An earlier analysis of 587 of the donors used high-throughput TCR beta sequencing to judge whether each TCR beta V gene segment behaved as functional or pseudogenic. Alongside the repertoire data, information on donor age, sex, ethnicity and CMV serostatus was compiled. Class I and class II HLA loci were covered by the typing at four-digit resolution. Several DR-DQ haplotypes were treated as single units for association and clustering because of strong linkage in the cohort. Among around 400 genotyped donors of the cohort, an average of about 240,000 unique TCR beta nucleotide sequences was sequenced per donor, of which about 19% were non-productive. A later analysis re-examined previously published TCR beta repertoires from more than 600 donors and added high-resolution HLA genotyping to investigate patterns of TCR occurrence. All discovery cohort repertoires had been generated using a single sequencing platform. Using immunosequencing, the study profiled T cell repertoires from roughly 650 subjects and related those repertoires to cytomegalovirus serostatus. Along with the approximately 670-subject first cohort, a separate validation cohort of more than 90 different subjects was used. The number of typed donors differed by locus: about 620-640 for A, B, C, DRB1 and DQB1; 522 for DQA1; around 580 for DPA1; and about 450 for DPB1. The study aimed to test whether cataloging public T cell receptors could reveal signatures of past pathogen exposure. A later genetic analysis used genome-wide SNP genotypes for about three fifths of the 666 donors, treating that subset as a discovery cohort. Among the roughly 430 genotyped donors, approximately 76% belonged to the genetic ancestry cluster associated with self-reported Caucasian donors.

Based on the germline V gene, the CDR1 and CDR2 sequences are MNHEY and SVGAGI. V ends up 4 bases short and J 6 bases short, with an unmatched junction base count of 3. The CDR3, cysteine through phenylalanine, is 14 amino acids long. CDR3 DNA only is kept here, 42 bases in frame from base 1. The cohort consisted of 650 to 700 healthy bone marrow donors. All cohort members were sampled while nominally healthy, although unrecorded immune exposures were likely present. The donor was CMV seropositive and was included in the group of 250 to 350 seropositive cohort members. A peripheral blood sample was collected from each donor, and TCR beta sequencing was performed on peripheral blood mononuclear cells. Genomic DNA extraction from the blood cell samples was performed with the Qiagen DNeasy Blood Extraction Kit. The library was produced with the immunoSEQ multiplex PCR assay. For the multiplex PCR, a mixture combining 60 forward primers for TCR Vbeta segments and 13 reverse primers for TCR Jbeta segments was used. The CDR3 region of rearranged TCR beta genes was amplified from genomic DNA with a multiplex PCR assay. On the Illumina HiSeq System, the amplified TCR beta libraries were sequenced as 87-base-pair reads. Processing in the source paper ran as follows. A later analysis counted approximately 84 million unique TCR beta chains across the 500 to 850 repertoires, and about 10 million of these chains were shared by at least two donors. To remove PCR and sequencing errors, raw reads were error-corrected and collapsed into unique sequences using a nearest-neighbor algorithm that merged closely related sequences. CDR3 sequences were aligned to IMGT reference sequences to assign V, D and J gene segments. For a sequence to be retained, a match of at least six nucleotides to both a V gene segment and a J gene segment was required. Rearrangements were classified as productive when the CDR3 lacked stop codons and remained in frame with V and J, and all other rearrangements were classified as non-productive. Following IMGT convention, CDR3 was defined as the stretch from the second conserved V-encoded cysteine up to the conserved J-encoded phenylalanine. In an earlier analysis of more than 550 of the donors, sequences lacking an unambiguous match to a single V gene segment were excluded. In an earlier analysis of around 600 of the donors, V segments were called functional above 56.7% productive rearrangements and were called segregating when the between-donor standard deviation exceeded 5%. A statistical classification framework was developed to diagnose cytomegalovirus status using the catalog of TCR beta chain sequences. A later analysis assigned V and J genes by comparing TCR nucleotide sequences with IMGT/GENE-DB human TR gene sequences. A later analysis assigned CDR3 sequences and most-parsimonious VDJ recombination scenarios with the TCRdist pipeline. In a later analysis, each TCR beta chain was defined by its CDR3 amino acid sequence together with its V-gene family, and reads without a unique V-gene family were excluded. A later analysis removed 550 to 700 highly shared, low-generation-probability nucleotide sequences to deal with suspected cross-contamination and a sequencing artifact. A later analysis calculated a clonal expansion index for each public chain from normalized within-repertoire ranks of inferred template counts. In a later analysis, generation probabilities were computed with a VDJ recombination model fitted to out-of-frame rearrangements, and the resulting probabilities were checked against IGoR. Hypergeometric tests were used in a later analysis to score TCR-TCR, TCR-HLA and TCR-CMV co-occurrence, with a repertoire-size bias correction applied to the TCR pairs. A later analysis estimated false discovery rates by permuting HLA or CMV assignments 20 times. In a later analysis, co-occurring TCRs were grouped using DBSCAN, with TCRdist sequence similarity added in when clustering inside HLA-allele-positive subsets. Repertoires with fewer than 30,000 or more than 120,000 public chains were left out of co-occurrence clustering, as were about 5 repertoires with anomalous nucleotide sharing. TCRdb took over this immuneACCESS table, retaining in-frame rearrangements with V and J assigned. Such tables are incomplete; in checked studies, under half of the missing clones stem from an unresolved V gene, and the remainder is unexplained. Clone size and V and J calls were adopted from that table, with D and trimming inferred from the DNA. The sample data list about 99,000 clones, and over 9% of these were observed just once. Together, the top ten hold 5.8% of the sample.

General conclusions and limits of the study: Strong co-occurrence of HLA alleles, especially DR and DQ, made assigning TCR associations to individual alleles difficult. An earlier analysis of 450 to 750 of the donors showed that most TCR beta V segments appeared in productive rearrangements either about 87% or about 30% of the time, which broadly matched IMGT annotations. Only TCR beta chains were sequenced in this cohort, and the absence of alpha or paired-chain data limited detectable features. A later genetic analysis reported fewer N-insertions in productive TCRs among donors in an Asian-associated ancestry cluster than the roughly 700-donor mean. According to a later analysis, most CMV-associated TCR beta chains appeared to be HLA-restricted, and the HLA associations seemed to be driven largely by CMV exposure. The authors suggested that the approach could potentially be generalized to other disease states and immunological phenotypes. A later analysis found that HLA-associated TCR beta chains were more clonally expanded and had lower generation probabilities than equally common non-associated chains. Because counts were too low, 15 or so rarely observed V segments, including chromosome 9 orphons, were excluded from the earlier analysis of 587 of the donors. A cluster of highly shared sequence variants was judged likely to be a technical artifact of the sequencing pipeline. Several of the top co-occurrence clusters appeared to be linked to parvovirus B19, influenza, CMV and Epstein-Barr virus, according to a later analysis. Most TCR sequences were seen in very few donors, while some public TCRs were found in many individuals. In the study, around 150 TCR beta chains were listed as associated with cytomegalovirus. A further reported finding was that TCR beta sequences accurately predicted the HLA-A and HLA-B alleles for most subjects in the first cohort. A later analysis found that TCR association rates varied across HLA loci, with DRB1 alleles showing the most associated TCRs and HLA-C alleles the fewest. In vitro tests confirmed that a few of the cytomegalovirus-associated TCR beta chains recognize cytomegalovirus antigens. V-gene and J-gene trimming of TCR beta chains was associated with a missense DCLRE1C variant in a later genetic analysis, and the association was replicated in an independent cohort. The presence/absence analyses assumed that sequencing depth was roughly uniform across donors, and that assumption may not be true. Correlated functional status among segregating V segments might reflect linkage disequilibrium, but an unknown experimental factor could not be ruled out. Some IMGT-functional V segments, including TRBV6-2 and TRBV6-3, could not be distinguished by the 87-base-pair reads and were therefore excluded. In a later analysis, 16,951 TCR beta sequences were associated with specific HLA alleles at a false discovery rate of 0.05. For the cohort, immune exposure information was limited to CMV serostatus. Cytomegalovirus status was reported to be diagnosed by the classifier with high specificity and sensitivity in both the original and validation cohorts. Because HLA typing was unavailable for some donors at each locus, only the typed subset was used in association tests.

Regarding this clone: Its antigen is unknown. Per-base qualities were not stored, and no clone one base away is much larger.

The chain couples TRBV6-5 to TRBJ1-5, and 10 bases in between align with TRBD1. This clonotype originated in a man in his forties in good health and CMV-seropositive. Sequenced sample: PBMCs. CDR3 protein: CASSFGTGVQPQHF. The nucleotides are TGTGCCAGCAGTTTCGGGACAGGGGTTCAGCCCCAGCATTTT.